This T cell receptor beta chain comes out of a study of T cells in Graves' hyperthyroidism and ophthalmopathy. Patients were excluded because of uncontrolled infection, other autoimmune disease, pregnancy or lactation. Diagnostic decisions used clinical symptoms, serum thyroxine and TRAb, thyroid ultrasound and orbital computed tomography. Study observations and caveats: Before onset, ophthalmopathy was predicted by the model a median around 6.2 months earlier.

Amplified TCR beta CDR3 regions derived from RNA transcripts. In the first-round RT-PCR of the TCR CDR3, the HTBI primer set was used. TCRdb processed the multiplex PCR reads anew with MiXCR; each CDR3 protein has one entry. In the table there are 550,000 to 700,000 distinct CDR3 sequences, roughly 46% of which are singletons. As regards this clonotype: Its antigen is currently unknown.

Source material: peripheral blood or thyroid tissue (not recorded which). The origin of this receptor is an adult woman with Graves' disease, either hyperthyroidism or ophthalmopathy (not recorded which).

The CDR3 DNA follows: TGTGCCAGCAGCCTATGGGACAGGGACAATGAGCAGTTCTTC. This gives the protein CASSLWDRDNEQFF. The chain has TRBV5-6 and TRBJ2-5; 9 positions agree with TRBD1. The J call is in doubt because the DNA end fits TRBJ2-1 better. This CDR3 is built from 14 residues. Germline CDR1 and CDR2: SGHDT and YYEEEE.